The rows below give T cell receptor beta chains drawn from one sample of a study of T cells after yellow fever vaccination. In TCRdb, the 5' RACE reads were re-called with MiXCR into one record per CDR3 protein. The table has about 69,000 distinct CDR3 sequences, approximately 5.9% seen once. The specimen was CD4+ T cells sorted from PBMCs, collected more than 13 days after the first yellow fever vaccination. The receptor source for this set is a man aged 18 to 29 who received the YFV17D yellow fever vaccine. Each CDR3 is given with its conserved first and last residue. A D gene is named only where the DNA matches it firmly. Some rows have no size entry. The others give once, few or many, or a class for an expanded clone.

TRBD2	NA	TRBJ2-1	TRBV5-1	TGCGCCAGCAGCTTCCGTAGCGGGGGGGGATACAATGAGCAGTTCTTC	CASSFRSGGGYNEQFF
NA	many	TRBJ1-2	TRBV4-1	TGCGCCAGCAGCCCCGCAGCCCTGGACTATGGCTACACCTTC	CASSPAALDYGYTF
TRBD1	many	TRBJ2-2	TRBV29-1	TGCAGCGTTGGGGGGTCAGGGGGCAACACCGGGGAGCTGTTTTTT	CSVGGSGGNTGELFF
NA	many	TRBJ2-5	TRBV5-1	TGCGCCAGCAGCTTGGGACTAGGGCGGGAGACCCAGTACTTC	CASSLGLGRETQYF
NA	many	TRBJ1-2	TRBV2	TGTGCCAGCAGACTAGAAGCGTATGGCTACACCTTC	CASRLEAYGYTF
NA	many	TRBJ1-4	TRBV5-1	TGCGCCAGCAGCTTGGGCTCAGCTACTAATGAAAAACTGTTTTTT	CASSLGSATNEKLFF
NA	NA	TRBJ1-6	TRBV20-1	TGCAGTGCTGGCAGGGATTCACCCCTCCACTTT	CSAGRDSPLHF
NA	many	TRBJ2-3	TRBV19	TGTGCCAGTACCAGACTACCGGGAGATACGCAGTATTTT	CASTRLPGDTQYF
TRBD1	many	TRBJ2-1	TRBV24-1	TGTGCCACCAGTGATTCCCTGCTACAGGGGGCTAGGAATGAGCAGTTCTTC	CATSDSLLQGARNEQFF
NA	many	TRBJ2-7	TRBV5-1	TGCGCCAGCAGCACAAGCCCGGGACTTACATCCTACGAGCAGTACTTC	CASSTSPGLTSYEQYF
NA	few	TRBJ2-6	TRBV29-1	TGCAGCGAGAAGAGAAGGTCTGGGGCCAACGTCCTGACTTTC	CSEKRRSGANVLTF
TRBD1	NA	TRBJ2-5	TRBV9	TGTGCCAGCAGCGCGACCGATCCCTCCTCGGGACAGGGGTGGGCAATCCAAGAGACCCAGTACTTC	CASSATDPSSGQGWAIQETQYF
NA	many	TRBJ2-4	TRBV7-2	TGTGCCAGCAGCTTAGGGGGGAGCTCAGCCAAAAACATTCAGTACTTC	CASSLGGSSAKNIQYF
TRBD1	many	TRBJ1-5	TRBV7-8	TGTGCCAGCAGCTCCTGGGAGGGGGCGTCGAGCAATCAGCCCCAGCATTTT	CASSSWEGASSNQPQHF
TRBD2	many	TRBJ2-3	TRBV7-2	TGTGCCAGCAGCTTCCGACTAGCGGGGGACCGCACAGATACGCAGTATTTT	CASSFRLAGDRTDTQYF
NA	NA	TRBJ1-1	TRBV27	TGTGCCAACAGTTTATCGAGGAACACTGAAGCTTTCTTT	CANSLSRNTEAFF
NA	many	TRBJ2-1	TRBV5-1	TGCGCCAGCAGCTTGACCACAGGGATCTATGAGCAGTTCTTC	CASSLTTGIYEQFF